Included here is one TCR beta chain sequence, with context. Method: immunoSEQ multiplex PCR; TCRdb's copy keeps in-frame clones and lacks some. The profile covers about 440,000 clones, with 90% appearing a single time and around 4.5% taken by the ten largest. As to treatment: some 20 received Ad26.COV2.S at low or high dose, single or two shots; 5 received placebo; per-sample allocation not given. Sample collection was performed on day 63 after the first vaccine or placebo injection. The CDR3 contains 14 residues. Germline loops: CDR1 MNHEY, CDR2 SMNVEV (reference sequence). V gave up 8 bases and J gave up 4 bases; unmatched junction bases: 4. The data were obtained in a study of Ad26.COV2.S vaccination and SARS-CoV-2 variants.

This clonotype was obtained from a person aged 18-65 years who received the Ad26.COV2.S COVID-19 vaccine or a placebo. Sequenced here: peripheral blood, sampled in a trial of Ad26.COV2.S vaccine versus placebo. J is TRBJ2-1 and V is TRBV27, with TRBD1 identical over 11 bases. CDR3 sequence (DNA): TGTGCCAGCCGGACAGGGGGCATGTACAATGAGCAGTTCTTC. Amino acids: CASRTGGMYNEQFF.